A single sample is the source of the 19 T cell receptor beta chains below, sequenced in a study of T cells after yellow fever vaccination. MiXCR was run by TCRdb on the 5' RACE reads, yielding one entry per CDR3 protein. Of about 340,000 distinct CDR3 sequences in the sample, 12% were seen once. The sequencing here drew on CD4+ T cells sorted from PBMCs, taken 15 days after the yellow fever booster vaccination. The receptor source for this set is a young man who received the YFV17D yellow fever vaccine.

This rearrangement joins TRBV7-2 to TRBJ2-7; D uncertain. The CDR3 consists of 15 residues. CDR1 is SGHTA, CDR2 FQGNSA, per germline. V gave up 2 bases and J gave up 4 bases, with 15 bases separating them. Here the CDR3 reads CASSLLGPRPYEQYV. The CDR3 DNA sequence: TGTGCCAGCAGCTTACTTGGCCCGAGGCCATACGAGCAGTACGTC.

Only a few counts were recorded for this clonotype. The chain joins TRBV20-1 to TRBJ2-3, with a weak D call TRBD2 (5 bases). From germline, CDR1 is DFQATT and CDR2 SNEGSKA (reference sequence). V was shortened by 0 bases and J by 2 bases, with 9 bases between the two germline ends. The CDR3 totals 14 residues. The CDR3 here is CSARDGLFTDTQYF. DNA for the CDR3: TGCAGTGCTAGAGATGGACTGTTCACAGATACGCAGTATTTT.

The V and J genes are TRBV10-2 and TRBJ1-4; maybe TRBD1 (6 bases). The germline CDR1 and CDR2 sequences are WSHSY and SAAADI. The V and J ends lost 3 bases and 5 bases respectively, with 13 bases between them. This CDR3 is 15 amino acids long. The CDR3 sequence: CASSDLQGSNEKLFF. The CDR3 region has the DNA TGCGCCAGCAGTGATCTGCAGGGGTCGAATGAAAAACTGTTTTTT.

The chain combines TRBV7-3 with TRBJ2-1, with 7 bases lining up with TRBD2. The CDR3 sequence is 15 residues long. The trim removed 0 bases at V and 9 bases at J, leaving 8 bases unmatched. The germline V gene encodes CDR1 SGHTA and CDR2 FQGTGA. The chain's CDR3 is CASSLTLGLVGEQFF. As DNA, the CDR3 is TGTGCCAGCAGCTTAACTTTAGGACTAGTAGGTGAGCAGTTCTTC.

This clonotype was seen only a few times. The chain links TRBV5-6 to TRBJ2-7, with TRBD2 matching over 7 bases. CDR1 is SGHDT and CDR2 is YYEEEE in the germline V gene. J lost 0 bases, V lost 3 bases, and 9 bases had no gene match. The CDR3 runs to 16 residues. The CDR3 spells CASSSPKAGSSYEQYV. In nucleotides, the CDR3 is TGTGCCAGCAGCTCCCCTAAAGCGGGGAGCTCCTACGAGCAGTACGTC.

The CDR3 spells CASSKAVRSGGRPIQETQYF. The CDR3 bases are TGTGCCAGCAGCAAAGCGGTTCGAAGCGGGGGCCGACCCATCCAAGAGACCCAGTACTTC. V and J are TRBV21-1 and TRBJ2-5; no DNA check was done on the table's D call, TRBD1. TRBV21-1 is listed as a pseudogene. This CDR3 comprises 20 residues.

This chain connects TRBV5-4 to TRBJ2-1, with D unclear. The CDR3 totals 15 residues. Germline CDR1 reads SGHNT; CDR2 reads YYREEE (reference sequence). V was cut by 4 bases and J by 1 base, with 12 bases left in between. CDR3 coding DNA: TGTGCCAGCAGCCCCCCGGGCCTTTCCTACAATGAGCAGTTCTTC. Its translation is CASSPPGLSYNEQFF.

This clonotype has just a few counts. The CDR3 DNA sequence: TGCAGCGTTGTTGCGGGGGGGCCAAATACGCAGTATTTT. Translated: CSVVAGGPNTQYF. The chain carries TRBV29-1 and TRBJ2-3; 9 bases align to TRBD2. The length of the CDR3 is 13 residues. The junction had 6 bases not matched to a gene; V was cut back by 4 bases and J by 7 bases. CDR1 and CDR2 (germline): SQVTM, ANQGSEA.

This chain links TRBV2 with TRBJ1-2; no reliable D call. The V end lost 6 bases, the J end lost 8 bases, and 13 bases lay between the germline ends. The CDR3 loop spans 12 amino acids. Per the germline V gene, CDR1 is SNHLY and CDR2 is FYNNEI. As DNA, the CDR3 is TGTGCCAGCAGACCTGAGACTAGGGGCTACACCTTC. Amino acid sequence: CASRPETRGYTF.

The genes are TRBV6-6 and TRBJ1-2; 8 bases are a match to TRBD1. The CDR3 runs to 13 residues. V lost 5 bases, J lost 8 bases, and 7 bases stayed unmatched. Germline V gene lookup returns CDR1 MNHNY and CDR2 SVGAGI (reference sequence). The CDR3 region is CASSPNRQGGYTF. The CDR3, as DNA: TGTGCCAGCAGTCCGAATCGACAGGGGGGCTACACCTTC.

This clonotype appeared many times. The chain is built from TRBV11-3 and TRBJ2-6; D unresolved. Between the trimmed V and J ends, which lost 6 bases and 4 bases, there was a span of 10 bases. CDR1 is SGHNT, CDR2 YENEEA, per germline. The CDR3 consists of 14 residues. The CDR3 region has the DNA TGTGCCAGCAGTGTGGAATCCGGGGCCAACGTCCTGACTTTC. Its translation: CASSVESGANVLTF.

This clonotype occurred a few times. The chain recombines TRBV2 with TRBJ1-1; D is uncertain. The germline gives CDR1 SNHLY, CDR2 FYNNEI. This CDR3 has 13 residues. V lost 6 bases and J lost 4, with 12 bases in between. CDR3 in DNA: TGTGCCAGCAGCGATATGGGATTCACTGAAGCTTTCTTT. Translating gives CASSDMGFTEAFF.

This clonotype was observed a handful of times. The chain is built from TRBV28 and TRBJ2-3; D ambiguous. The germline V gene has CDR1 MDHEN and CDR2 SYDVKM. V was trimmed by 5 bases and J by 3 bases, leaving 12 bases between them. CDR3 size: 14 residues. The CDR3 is CASSTRTETDTQYF. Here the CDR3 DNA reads TGTGCCAGCAGTACCAGGACGGAGACAGATACGCAGTATTTT.

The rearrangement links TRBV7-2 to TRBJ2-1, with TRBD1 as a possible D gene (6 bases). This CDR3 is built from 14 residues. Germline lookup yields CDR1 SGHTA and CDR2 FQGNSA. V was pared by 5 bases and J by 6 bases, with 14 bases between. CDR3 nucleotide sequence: TGTGCCAGCAGCCCGGCCGGGACACGCAATGAGCAGTTCTTC. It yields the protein CASSPAGTRNEQFF. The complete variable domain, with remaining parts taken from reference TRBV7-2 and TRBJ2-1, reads GAGVSQSPSNKVTEKGKDVELRCDPISGHTALYWYRQSLGQGLEFLIYFQGNSAPDKSGLPSDRFSAERTGGSVSTLTIQRTQQEDSAVYLCASSPAGTRNEQFFGPGTRLTVL.

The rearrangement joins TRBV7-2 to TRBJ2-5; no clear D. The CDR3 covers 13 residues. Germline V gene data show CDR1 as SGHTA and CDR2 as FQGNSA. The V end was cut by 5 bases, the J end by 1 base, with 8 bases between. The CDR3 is CASSRATQETQYF. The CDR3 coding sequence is TGTGCCAGCAGCCGCGCCACCCAAGAGACCCAGTACTTC. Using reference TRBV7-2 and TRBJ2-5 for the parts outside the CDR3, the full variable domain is GAGVSQSPSNKVTEKGKDVELRCDPISGHTALYWYRQSLGQGLEFLIYFQGNSAPDKSGLPSDRFSAERTGGSVSTLTIQRTQQEDSAVYLCASSRATQETQYFGPGTRLLVL.

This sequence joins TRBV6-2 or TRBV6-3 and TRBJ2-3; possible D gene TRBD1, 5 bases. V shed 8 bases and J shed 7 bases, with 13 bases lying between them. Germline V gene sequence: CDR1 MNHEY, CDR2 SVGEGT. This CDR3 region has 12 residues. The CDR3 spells CASSQGIHTQYF. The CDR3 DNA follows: TGTGCCAGCTCCCAGGGAATACATACGCAGTATTTT.

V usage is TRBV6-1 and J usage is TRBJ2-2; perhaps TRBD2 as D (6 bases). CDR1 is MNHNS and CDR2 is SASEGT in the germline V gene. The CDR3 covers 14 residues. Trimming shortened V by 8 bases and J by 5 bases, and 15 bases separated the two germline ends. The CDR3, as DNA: TGTGCCAGCCGTATGGAGGGTTGGACCGGGGAGCTGTTTTTT. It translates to CASRMEGWTGELFF.

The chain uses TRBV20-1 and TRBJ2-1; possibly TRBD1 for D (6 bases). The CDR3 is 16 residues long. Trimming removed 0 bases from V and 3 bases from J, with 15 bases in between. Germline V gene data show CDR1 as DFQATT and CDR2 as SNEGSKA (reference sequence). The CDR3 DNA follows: TGCAGTGCTAGAGAGACACAGGGTTCGGTCTACAATGAGCAGTTCTTC. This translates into CSARETQGSVYNEQFF.

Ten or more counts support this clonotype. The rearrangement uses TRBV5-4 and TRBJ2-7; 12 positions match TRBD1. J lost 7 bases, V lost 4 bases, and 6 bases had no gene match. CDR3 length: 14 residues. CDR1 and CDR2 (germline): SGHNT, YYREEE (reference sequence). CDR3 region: CASSPGTGGREQYF. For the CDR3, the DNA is TGTGCCAGCAGCCCCGGGACAGGGGGCCGGGAGCAGTACTTC.